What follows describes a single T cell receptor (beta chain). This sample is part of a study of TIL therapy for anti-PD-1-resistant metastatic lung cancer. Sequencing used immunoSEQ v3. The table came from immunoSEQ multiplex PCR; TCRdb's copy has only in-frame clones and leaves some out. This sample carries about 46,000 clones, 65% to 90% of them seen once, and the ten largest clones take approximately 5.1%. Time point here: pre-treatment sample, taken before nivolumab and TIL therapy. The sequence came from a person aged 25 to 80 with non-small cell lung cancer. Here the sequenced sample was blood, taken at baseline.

The chain's CDR3 is CASSYGGSYEQYF. CDR3 nucleotides: TGTGCCAGCAGTTACGGAGGGTCCTACGAGCAGTACTTC. V and J are TRBV6-2 or TRBV6-3 and TRBJ2-7; weak D call: TRBD2 (6 bases). V shed 2 bases and J shed 1 base, with 6 bases lying between them. CDR3 length: 13 residues. The germline V gene has CDR1 MNHEY and CDR2 SVGEGT.